The entry below describes one T cell receptor beta chain. Every TCR library consumed about 3,800 ng of total RNA. TCRdb reanalyzed the 5' RACE reads and collapses them to one entry per CDR3 protein, without DNA. Its table lists 45,000 or so distinct CDR3 sequences. These data belong to a study of monozygotic twins with inflammatory bowel disease. Germline CDR1 reads GTSNPN; CDR2 reads SVGIG (reference sequence). The CDR3 sequence is 14 residues long. Material for sequencing was blood. The chain joins TRBV30 to TRBJ1-3; TCRdb calls TRBD1, which cannot be checked without DNA. The clonotype originates from a human donor with ulcerative colitis or Crohn's disease, or a healthy co-twin of an affected twin (not recorded which). The CDR3 protein is CAWSVGASGNTIYF.